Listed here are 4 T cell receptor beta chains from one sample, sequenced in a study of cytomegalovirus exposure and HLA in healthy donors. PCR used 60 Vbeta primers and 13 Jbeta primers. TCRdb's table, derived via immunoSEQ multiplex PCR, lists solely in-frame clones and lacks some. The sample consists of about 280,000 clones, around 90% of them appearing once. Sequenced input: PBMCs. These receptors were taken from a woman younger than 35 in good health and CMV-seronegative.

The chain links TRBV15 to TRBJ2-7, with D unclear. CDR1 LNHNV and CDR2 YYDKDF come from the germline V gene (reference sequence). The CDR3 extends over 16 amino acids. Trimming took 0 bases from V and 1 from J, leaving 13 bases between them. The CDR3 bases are TGTGCCACCAGCAGAGACCGGAACTCAGGTTCCTACGAGCAGTACTTC. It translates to CATSRDRNSGSYEQYF.

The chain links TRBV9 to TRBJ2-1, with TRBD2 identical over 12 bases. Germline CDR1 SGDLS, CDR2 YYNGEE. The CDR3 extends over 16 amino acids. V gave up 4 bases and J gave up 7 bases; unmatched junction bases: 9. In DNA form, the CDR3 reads TGTGCCAGCAGCACCCTAGCGGGGGGGCCTCGGAATGAGCAGTTCTTC. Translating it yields CASSTLAGGPRNEQFF.

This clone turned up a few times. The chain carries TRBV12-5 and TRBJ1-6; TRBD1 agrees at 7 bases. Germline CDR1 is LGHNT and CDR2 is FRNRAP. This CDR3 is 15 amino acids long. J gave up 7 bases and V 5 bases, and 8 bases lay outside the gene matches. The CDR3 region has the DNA TGTGCTAGTGGTCTCGACAGGGTCGCGAATTCACCCCTCCACTTT. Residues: CASGLDRVANSPLHF.

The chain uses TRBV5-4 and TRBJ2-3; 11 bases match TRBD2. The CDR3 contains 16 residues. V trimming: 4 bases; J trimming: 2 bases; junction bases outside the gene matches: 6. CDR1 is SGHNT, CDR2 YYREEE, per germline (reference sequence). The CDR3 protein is CASSLRLAGITDTQYF. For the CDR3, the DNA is TGTGCCAGCAGCCTACGACTAGCGGGGATCACAGATACGCAGTATTTT. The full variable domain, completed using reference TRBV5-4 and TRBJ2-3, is ETGVTQSPTHLIKTRGQQVTLRCSSQSGHNTVSWYQQALGQGPQFIFQYYREEENGRGNFPPRFSGLQFPNYSSELNVNALELDDSALYLCASSLRLAGITDTQYFGPGTRLTVL.